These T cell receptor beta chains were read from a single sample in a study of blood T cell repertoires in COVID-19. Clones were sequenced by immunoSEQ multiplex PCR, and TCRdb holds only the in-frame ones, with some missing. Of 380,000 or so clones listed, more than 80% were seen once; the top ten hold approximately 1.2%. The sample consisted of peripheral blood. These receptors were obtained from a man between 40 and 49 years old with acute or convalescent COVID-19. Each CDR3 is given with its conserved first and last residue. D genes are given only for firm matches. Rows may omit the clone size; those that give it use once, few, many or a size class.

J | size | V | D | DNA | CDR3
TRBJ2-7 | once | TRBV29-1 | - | TGCAGCGCCTCAAGCCAGGGGTTTAACTACGAGCAGTACTTC | CSASSQGFNYEQYF
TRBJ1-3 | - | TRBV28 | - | TGTGCCAGCAGTTTAGTCGGAGCCCTCGGAAACACCATATATTTT | CASSLVGALGNTIYF
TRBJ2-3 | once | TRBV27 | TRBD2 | TGTGCCAGCAGTTTAGTGACTAGCGGGGGCACAGATACGCAGTATTTT | CASSLVTSGGTDTQYF
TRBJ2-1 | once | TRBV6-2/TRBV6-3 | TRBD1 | TGTGCCAGCAGTAGAGACAGGGGTTCGAATGAGCAGTTCTTC | CASSRDRGSNEQFF
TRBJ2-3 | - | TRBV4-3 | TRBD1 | TGCGCCAGCAGCCGGACAGGGGGGAGTTCAGATACGCAGTATTTT | CASSRTGGSSDTQYF
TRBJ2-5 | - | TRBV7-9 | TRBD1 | TGTGCCAGCAGCTTCCGTGCAGGGGGCGAGACCCAGTACTTC | CASSFRAGGETQYF
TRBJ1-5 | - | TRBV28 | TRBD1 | TGTGCCAGCAGTCGAGGGGGACAGCTCAATCAGCCCCAGCATTTT | CASSRGGQLNQPQHF
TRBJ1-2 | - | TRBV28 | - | TGTGCCAGCAGTTCGGTCCCCCCGCGGGTCTATGGCTACACCTTC | CASSSVPPRVYGYTF
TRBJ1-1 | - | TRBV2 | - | TGTGCCAGCAGTACGACAGGAGGCACTGAAGCTTTCTTT | CASSTTGGTEAFF
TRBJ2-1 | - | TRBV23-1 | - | TGCGCCAGCAGTCAATCGGGGACTTTGACCTACAATGAGCAGTTCTTC | CASSQSGTLTYNEQFF
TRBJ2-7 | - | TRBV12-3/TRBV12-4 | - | TGTGCCAGCAGTTTAGCCGGGGGAGCGGGGCAGTACTTC | CASSLAGGAGQYF
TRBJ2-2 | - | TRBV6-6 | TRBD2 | TGTGCCAGCAGTTACGGGCTAGCGGGAGTTAGCGGGGAGCTGTTTTTT | CASSYGLAGVSGELFF
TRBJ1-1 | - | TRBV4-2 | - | TGTGCCAGCAGCCAATTCATTCACCAGGGGAACACTGAAGCTTTCTTT | CASSQFIHQGNTEAFF
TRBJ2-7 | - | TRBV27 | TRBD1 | TGTGCCAGCAGCTGGGGACAGGGGACGTACGAGCAGTACTTC | CASSWGQGTYEQYF
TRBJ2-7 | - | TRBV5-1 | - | TGCGCCAGCAGCCCGAGAGGACAAGCCTACGAGCAGTACTTC | CASSPRGQAYEQYF
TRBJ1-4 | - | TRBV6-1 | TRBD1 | TGTGCCAGCAGTTGGCCAGGGGGCCGCGAAAAACTGTTTTTT | CASSWPGGREKLFF
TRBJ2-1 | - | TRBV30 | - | TGTGCCTGGAGTGTAGCGGGTGAGCAGTTCTTC | CAWSVAGEQFF
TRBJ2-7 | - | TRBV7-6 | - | TGTGCCAGCAGCCCGGGACTGCGGAGCTCCTACGAGCAGTACTTC | CASSPGLRSSYEQYF
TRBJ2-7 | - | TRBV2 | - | TGTGCCAGCATCCTCAGCTACGAGCAGTACTTC | CASILSYEQYF
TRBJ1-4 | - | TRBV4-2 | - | TGTGCCAGCAGCCTTCGGGGGTCAACTAATGAAAAACTGTTTTTT | CASSLRGSTNEKLFF
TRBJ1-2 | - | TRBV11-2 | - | TGTGCCAGCAGCTTAGTGCCGCGGGGATATGGCTACACCTTC | CASSLVPRGYGYTF
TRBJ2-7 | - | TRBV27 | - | TGTGCCAGCAGTCAATTGACTAATGACTACGAGCAGTACTTC | CASSQLTNDYEQYF
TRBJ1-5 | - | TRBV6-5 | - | TGTGCCAGCAGTTACATTACAGGTCTCGGTCAGCCCCAGCATTTT | CASSYITGLGQPQHF
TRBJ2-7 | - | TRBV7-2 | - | TGTGCCAGCAGCTTACGGACACGCTACGAGCAGTACTTC | CASSLRTRYEQYF
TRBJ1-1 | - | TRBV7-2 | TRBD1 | TGTGCCAGCAGCTTAGTGGGACAGGCGGTAGATGAAGCTTTCTTT | CASSLVGQAVDEAFF
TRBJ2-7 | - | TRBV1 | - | TGCACCAGCAGCCAAGATCCGCGGAAATCCTACGAGCAGTACTTC | CTSSQDPRKSYEQYF
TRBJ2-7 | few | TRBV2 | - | TGTGCCAGCCTTAGAAGCTCCTACGAGCAGTACTTC | CASLRSSYEQYF
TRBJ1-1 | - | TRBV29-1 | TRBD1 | TGCAGCGGACGGACAGGTGGGAACACTGAAGCTTTCTTT | CSGRTGGNTEAFF
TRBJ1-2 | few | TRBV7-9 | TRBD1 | TGTGCCAGCAGCTCAGAACAAAAACATTTTACAGGGGATGGCTACACCTTC | CASSSEQKHFTGDGYTF
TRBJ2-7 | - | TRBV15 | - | TGTACCACCAGCAGAGAATCGGGGTTAGTACGGCAGTACTTC | CTTSRESGLVRQYF
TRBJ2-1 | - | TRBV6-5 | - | TGTGCCAGCAGTATCGGGACACAGCTCTACAATGAGCAGTTCTTC | CASSIGTQLYNEQFF
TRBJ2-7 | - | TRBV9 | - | TGTGCCAGCAGCGGGTTCAGCTCCTACGAGCAGTACTTC | CASSGFSSYEQYF
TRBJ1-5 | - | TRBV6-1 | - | TGTGCCAGCAGTGAAGGGAGCAATACTGAGCCCCAGCATTTT | CASSEGSNTEPQHF
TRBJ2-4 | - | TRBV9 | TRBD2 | TGTGCCAGCAGCGTAGTGGCGGGAGCGGGTAACATTCAGTACTTC | CASSVVAGAGNIQYF
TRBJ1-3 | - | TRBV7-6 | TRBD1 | TGTGCCAGCAGCCCGGTGGGACAGGGGGCTTCAGGAAACACCATATATTTT | CASSPVGQGASGNTIYF
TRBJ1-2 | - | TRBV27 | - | TGTGCCAGCAGCTCAGTGGGGGGTTATGGCTACACCTTC | CASSSVGGYGYTF
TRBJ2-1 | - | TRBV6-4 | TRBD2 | TGTGCCAGCAGTGACCCCCGAAAGCGGGGGGGATACAATGAGCAGTTCTTC | CASSDPRKRGGYNEQFF
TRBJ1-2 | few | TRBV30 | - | TGTGCCTGGACTTGGGGGGTAGCCGGCTACACCTTC | CAWTWGVAGYTF
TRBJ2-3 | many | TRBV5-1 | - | TGCGCCAGCAGCTCTCGTCAAGGGGGAAATACGCAGTATTTT | CASSSRQGGNTQYF
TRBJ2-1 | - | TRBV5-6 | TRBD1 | TGTGCCAGCAGCTTGGGAGGGGGCCAACGTCCGTTCTTC | CASSLGGGQRPFF
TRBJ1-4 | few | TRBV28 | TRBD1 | TGTGCCAGCAGACTTCACTTCATTCCACGGGACAGGGACCGGGGGCTTCGGGAAAAACTGTTTTTT | CASRLHFIPRDRDRGLREKLFF
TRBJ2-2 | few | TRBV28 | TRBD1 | TGTGCCACACTACAGGGGCACACCGGGGAGCTGTTTTTT | CATLQGHTGELFF
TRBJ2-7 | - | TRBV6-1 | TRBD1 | TGTGCCAGCAGTGAAGGTGGCTGGGCAGGGGGAGAAGAGCAGTACTTC | CASSEGGWAGGEEQYF
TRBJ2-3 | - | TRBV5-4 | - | TGTGCCAGCAGCTTGATAGCGCAATACAATACGCAGTATTTT | CASSLIAQYNTQYF
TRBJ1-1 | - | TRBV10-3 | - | TGTGCCGGGGGTCGGACAGAGAACACTGAAGCTTTCTTT | CAGGRTENTEAFF
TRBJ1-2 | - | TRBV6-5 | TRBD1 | TGTGCCAGCAGTTACGCCAGGGACAGGGGTGGTGGCTACACCTTC | CASSYARDRGGGYTF
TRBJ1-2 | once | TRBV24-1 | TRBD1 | TGTGCCACCAGTGATTCGACAGGGAACTATGGCTACACCTTC | CATSDSTGNYGYTF
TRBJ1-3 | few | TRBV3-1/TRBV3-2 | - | TGTGCCAGCAGCCAAGATCGAGTCTCTGGAAACACCATATATTTT | CASSQDRVSGNTIYF